The 32 T cell receptor beta chains listed next were all sequenced from one sample in a study of cytomegalovirus exposure and HLA in healthy donors. The study ran its PCR with 60 Vbeta and 13 Jbeta primers. Sequencing was performed with immunoSEQ multiplex PCR; in TCRdb, only in-frame clones are kept and a portion is missing. The sample lists roughly 200,000 clones, around 82% seen once, with 1.5% to 2% in the top ten. Sequencing used PBMCs. Every receptor here comes from a man aged 40-55 years in good health and CMV-seropositive.

V and J are TRBV6-1 and TRBJ2-1; 8 positions agree with TRBD1. The V segment lost 10 bases and the J segment 8 bases; nucleotides outside the gene matches: 4. The CDR3 is 11 residues long. CDR1 is MNHNS and CDR2 is SASEGT in the germline V gene. The CDR3 is CAIDRGDEQFF. In DNA, the CDR3 is TGTGCCATCGACAGGGGCGATGAGCAGTTCTTC.

The CDR3 loop is CASSPTSAFYNEQFF. The CDR3 coding sequence is TGTGCCAGCAGTCCGACTAGCGCCTTCTACAATGAGCAGTTCTTC. The chain combines TRBV6-5 with TRBJ2-1, with 8 bases aligning to TRBD2. This CDR3 spans 15 amino acids. The V segment lost 5 bases and the J segment 3 bases; nucleotides outside the gene matches: 6. Germline V gene data show CDR1 as MNHEY and CDR2 as SVGAGI.

The chain recombines TRBV11-3 with TRBJ2-5; 9 bases map to TRBD1. V shed 4 bases, J shed 3 bases, and the junction held 6 bases outside the gene matches. Germline CDR1 is SGHNT and CDR2 is YENEEA. CDR3 size: 15 residues. Here the CDR3 reads CASSYAGTGKETQYF. The DNA for the CDR3 is TGTGCCAGCAGCTACGCCGGGACAGGGAAAGAGACCCAGTACTTC.

The chain combines TRBV28 with TRBJ2-1; TRBD2 agrees at 7 bases. Germline V CDR1 and CDR2: MDHEN, SYDVKM. The junction had 1 base not matched to a gene; V was cut back by 2 bases and J by 6 bases. The CDR3 has 13 residues. The CDR3 spells CASSLGGGNEQFF. CDR3 bases: TGTGCCAGCAGTTTAGGGGGGGGCAATGAGCAGTTCTTC.

The chain recombines TRBV6-6 with TRBJ2-7, with unresolved D. The ends were cut back, 1 base at V and 6 bases at J, with 10 bases in the middle. The CDR3 spans 13 residues. The V gene's germline CDR1 is MNHNY and CDR2 SVGAGI (reference sequence). The CDR3 DNA sequence: TGTGCCAGCAGTTACTTTGTGAGTAGCGAGCAGTACTTC. It is translated as CASSYFVSSEQYF.

Turning to this clone: Other DNA sequences in the same sample also yield this CDR3. V usage is TRBV5-4 and J usage is TRBJ1-2, with 11 bases fitting TRBD1. The V gene's germline CDR1 is SGHNT and CDR2 YYREEE (reference sequence). The V and J ends lost 2 bases and 1 base, in that order; junction bases with no gene match: 7. The CDR3 covers 17 residues. The CDR3 loop reads CASSLAGQGAFNYGYTF. CDR3 DNA: TGTGCCAGCAGCTTAGCCGGACAGGGGGCCTTTAACTATGGCTACACCTTC.

The sample holds one count of this clone. The CDR3 DNA reads as TGCGCCAGCAGCATTGGACAGGGCAACACCGGGGAGCTGTTTTTT. This encodes CASSIGQGNTGELFF. The V gene is TRBV5-1, the J gene TRBJ2-2; 8 nucleotides line up with TRBD1. Germline trimming cut 4 bases from V and 2 bases from J; bases unmatched to any gene: 4. Germline-derived CDR1 and CDR2 are SGHRS and YFSETQ. The CDR3 is 15 residues long.

The V gene is TRBV5-1, the J gene TRBJ1-1; 7 bases fit TRBD1. V was clipped by 3 bases and J by 1 base; unmatched bases: 15. Germline loops: CDR1 SGHRS, CDR2 YFSETQ. CDR3 length equals 18 residues. The CDR3 loop reads CASSWGITGATGNTEAFF. The CDR3 DNA is TGCGCCAGCAGCTGGGGGATTACAGGGGCCACGGGGAACACTGAAGCTTTCTTT. Drawing the rest from reference TRBV5-1 and TRBJ1-1, the complete variable domain is KAGVTQTPRYLIKTRGQQVTLSCSPISGHRSVSWYQQTPGQGLQFLFEYFSETQRNKGNFPGRFSGRQFSNSRSEMNVSTLELGDSALYLCASSWGITGATGNTEAFFGQGTRLTVV.

The CDR3 here is CAWRTGTSGSWTGELFF. The CDR3 DNA sequence: TGTGCCTGGAGGACCGGGACTAGCGGGAGTTGGACCGGGGAGCTGTTTTTT. The genes are TRBV30 and TRBJ2-2; 14 bases align to TRBD2. Germline assignment: CDR1 GTSNPN and CDR2 SVGIG (reference sequence). CDR3 length: 17 residues. J gave up 5 bases and V 3 bases, and 8 bases lay outside the gene matches.

The chain joins TRBV29-1 to TRBJ1-5, with 7 positions matching TRBD1. After removal of 6 bases from V and 3 bases from J, the junction contained 2 bases not matched to a gene. CDR1 SQVTM and CDR2 ANQGSEA come from the germline V gene. The CDR3 runs 12 residues. The CDR3 region has the DNA TGCAGCGTCACAGGGGTCAATCAGCCCCAGCATTTT. As protein: CSVTGVNQPQHF.

The rearrangement uses TRBV11-3 and TRBJ2-3; the D is unclear. The CDR3 extends over 11 amino acids. Trimming stripped 4 bases from V and 6 bases from J, with 5 bases between. Germline V CDR1 and CDR2: SGHNT, YENEEA. The CDR3 DNA reads TGTGCCAGCAGCTCTAGGGATACGCAGTATTTT. Protein: CASSSRDTQYF.

The chain couples TRBV27 to TRBJ2-7; TRBD1 aligns across 9 bases. After removal of 5 bases from V and 1 base from J, the junction contained 9 bases not matched to a gene. Per the germline V gene, CDR1 is MNHEY and CDR2 is SMNVEV (reference sequence). The CDR3 has 16 residues. The CDR3 is CASSHIGTGISYEQYF. In DNA form, the CDR3 reads TGTGCCAGCAGTCATATCGGGACAGGGATATCCTACGAGCAGTACTTC.

The gene calls are TRBV7-8 and TRBJ2-7, with TRBD2 matching 10 bases. V gave up 5 bases and J gave up 4 bases; unmatched junction bases: 8. The germline gives CDR1 SGHVS, CDR2 FQNEAQ. The CDR3 contains 15 residues. The CDR3 is CASSPRTSGGYEQYF. The CDR3 DNA follows: TGTGCCAGCAGCCCTCGGACTAGCGGCGGGTACGAGCAGTACTTC.

The gene calls are TRBV9 and TRBJ2-1; D might be TRBD1 (6 bases). Germline V gene lookup returns CDR1 SGDLS and CDR2 YYNGEE. The ends were cut back, 3 bases at V and 5 bases at J, with 9 bases in the middle. This CDR3 has 13 amino acids. CDR3 residues: CASSGNRDNEQFF. The CDR3 region has the DNA TGTGCCAGCAGCGGCAACAGGGACAATGAGCAGTTCTTC.

The genes are TRBV7-9 and TRBJ1-2; 10 nucleotides match TRBD1. The CDR3 extends over 16 amino acids. The trim removed 5 bases at V and 5 bases at J, leaving 11 bases unmatched. Germline V gives CDR1 SEHNR, CDR2 FQNEAQ (reference sequence). The CDR3 nucleotides read TGTGCCAGCAGCGGATCCGGGACAGGGGCCCTTTATGGCTACACCTTC. As protein: CASSGSGTGALYGYTF. Supplemented by reference TRBV7-9 and TRBJ1-2, the full variable domain reads DTGVSQNPRHKITKRGQNVTFRCDPISEHNRLYWYRQTLGQGPEFLTYFQNEAQLEKSRLLSDRFSAERPKGSFSTLEIQRTEQGDSAMYLCASSGSGTGALYGYTFGSGTRLTVV.

In its sample, this clone was seen once. CDR3 bases: TGCAGCGTTGAGGACAGGGTCAACGAGCAGTACTTC. Residues: CSVEDRVNEQYF. The genes are TRBV29-1 and TRBJ2-7; 8 nucleotides align to TRBD1. CDR1 is SQVTM and CDR2 is ANQGSEA in the germline V gene. With 3 bases clipped from V and 5 bases from J, the junction kept 3 bases outside the gene matches. The length of the CDR3 is 12 residues.

CDR3 nucleotide sequence: TGTGCCAGCAGGGACATTAGCGGGAGGGCCAACGAGCAGTTCTTC. This translates into CASRDISGRANEQFF. The chain joins TRBV27 to TRBJ2-1; 11 bases line up with TRBD2. The J segment lost 10 bases and the V segment lost 6 bases, leaving 11 bases of the junction unmatched. CDR3 length: 15 residues. Germline V CDR1 and CDR2: MNHEY, SMNVEV (reference sequence).

This chain connects TRBV5-1 to TRBJ2-2; 11 bases are a match to TRBD2. V was clipped by 4 bases and J by 0 bases; unmatched bases: 8. This CDR3 spans 18 amino acids. Germline V gene data show CDR1 as SGHRS and CDR2 as YFSETQ. The CDR3 region has the DNA TGCGCCAGCAGCACGGGACTAGCGGTCGCTTCGAACACCGGGGAGCTGTTTTTT. As protein: CASSTGLAVASNTGELFF.

The chain joins TRBV28 to TRBJ1-1, with TRBD1 matching over 11 bases. The germline CDR1 and CDR2 sequences are MDHEN and SYDVKM. The CDR3 spans 17 residues. V lost 2 bases to trimming and J lost 1 base; unmatched junction nucleotides: 6. CDR3 coding DNA: TGTGCCAGCAGTTTAGAGGGACAGGGGGAATCGAACACTGAAGCTTTCTTT. It codes for CASSLEGQGESNTEAFF.

V usage is TRBV5-6 and J usage is TRBJ2-3; 10 bases are a match to TRBD1. The CDR3 has 14 amino acids. Germline trimming cut 6 bases from V and 3 bases from J; bases unmatched to any gene: 4. Looked up from germline, CDR1 is SGHDT and CDR2 is YYEEEE. As DNA, the CDR3 is TGTGCCAGCATCGACAGGGGGCGAACAGATACGCAGTATTTT. It translates to CASIDRGRTDTQYF.

V gene TRBV5-6 combines with J gene TRBJ1-5, with 8 bases identical to TRBD1. Trimming cost V 4 bases and J 11 bases; bases outside gene matches: 11. This CDR3 is 14 amino acids long. Germline assignment: CDR1 SGHDT and CDR2 YYEEEE. CDR3 in amino acids: CASSPTGAPTSQHF. In DNA, the CDR3 is TGTGCCAGCAGCCCGACAGGGGCTCCCACCTCCCAGCATTTT.

The V gene is TRBV6-5, the J gene TRBJ2-3; 7 bases align to TRBD1. Per germline, CDR1 MNHEY and CDR2 SVGAGI. The length of the CDR3 is 15 residues. V lost 2 bases and J lost 2; bases outside the gene matches: 4. CDR3 loop: CASSYGTEITDTQYF. The CDR3 DNA follows: TGTGCCAGCAGTTACGGGACAGAAATCACAGATACGCAGTATTTT.

There are a few counts of this clone. The chain joins TRBV28 to TRBJ2-7, with 10 bases lining up with TRBD1. The length of the CDR3 is 16 residues. Trimming removed 2 bases from V and 3 bases from J; junction bases left unmatched: 7. Germline V lookup: CDR1 MDHEN, CDR2 SYDVKM. The DNA for the CDR3 is TGTGCCAGCAGTTTAAATGGACAGGGGGTTCACTACGAGCAGTACTTC. It translates to CASSLNGQGVHYEQYF. Full variable domain (outside the CDR3, taken from reference TRBV28 and TRBJ2-7): DVKVTQSSRYLVKRTGEKVFLECVQDMDHENMFWYRQDPGLGLRLIYFSYDVKMKEKGDIPEGYSVSREKKERFSLILESASTNQTSMYLCASSLNGQGVHYEQYFGPGTRLTVT.

The CDR3 here is CASSYPQGGVETQYF. The CDR3, as DNA: TGTGCCAGCAGTTACCCTCAGGGGGGAGTGGAGACCCAGTACTTC. The rearrangement joins TRBV6-5 to TRBJ2-5, with a weak D call TRBD1 (7 bases). Trimming took 2 bases from V and 5 from J, leaving 15 bases between them. CDR1 is MNHEY and CDR2 is SVGAGI in the germline V gene. CDR3 size: 15 residues.

The chain is built from TRBV2 and TRBJ2-7; tentative D call: TRBD1 (6 bases). The CDR3 sequence is 13 residues long. CDR1 and CDR2 (germline): SNHLY, FYNNEI. Trimming pared 7 bases from V and 2 bases from J, leaving 12 bases between. CDR3 bases: TGTGCCAGCACCAGGGACACCCCCTACGAGCAGTACTTC. Protein product: CASTRDTPYEQYF.

This clone has a handful of counts. V is TRBV19 and J is TRBJ1-2, with 9 bases matching TRBD1. This CDR3 contains 13 residues. Trimming took 9 bases from V and 7 from J; bases not matched to a gene: 9. Germline V gene sequence: CDR1 LNHDA, CDR2 SQIVND (reference sequence). Here the CDR3 reads CASRDRAWGGYTF. CDR3 nucleotide sequence: TGTGCCAGCAGGGACAGGGCCTGGGGTGGCTACACCTTC.

The chain joins TRBV14 to TRBJ2-1; 10 bases align to TRBD2. Germline V CDR1 and CDR2: SGHDN, FVKESK. This CDR3 spans 18 amino acids. J was trimmed by 5 bases and V by 4 bases; bases with no gene match: 14. The CDR3 spells CASSPRLAGAMKNNEQFF. The DNA of the CDR3 is TGTGCCAGCAGCCCCCGGCTAGCGGGAGCAATGAAGAACAATGAGCAGTTCTTC.

The chain carries TRBV30 and TRBJ2-1, with 8 nucleotides matching TRBD2. The CDR3 contains 15 residues. With V trimmed by 0 bases and J by 7 bases, 8 bases remained unmatched. Germline loops: CDR1 GTSNPN, CDR2 SVGIG (reference sequence). CDR3 residues: CAWSVRVGTSNEQFF. DNA of the CDR3: TGTGCCTGGAGTGTACGGGTCGGGACTAGTAATGAGCAGTTCTTC.

The CDR3, as DNA: TGTGCCAGCAACACCAACGACAGGGCCCGCCACGAGCAGTACTTC. Translating gives CASNTNDRARHEQYF. This chain joins TRBV6-1 and TRBJ2-7; 7 bases match TRBD1. Germline V gene sequence: CDR1 MNHNS, CDR2 SASEGT. V was clipped by 7 bases and J by 5 bases; unmatched bases: 14. This CDR3 has 15 amino acids.

This chain joins TRBV10-3 and TRBJ1-4; possibly TRBD1 for D (5 bases). With 2 bases removed from V and 8 bases from J, the gap between germline ends came to 12 bases. Germline CDR1 and CDR2: ENHRY and SYGVKD. The CDR3 is 14 amino acids. For the CDR3, the DNA is TGTGCCATCAGTGAGGGTCGGGCAGGGGAAAAACTGTTTTTT. It translates to CAISEGRAGEKLFF.

In its sample, this clone was seen once. The chain combines TRBV6-6 with TRBJ1-5; 9 bases agree with TRBD1. J gave up 7 bases and V 2 bases, and 9 bases lay outside the gene matches. The CDR3 covers 16 residues. CDR1 and CDR2 from the germline V gene are MNHNY and SVGAGI (reference sequence). The CDR3 DNA reads as TGTGCCAGCAGTTACGCCGGGACAGGGTACGAACAGCCCCAGCATTTT. Its translation: CASSYAGTGYEQPQHF.

V usage is TRBV6-1 and J usage is TRBJ1-5; D not resolved. Looked up from germline, CDR1 is MNHNS and CDR2 is SASEGT. The CDR3 sequence is 16 residues long. V gave up 2 bases and J gave up 0 bases, with 11 bases separating them. The DNA for the CDR3 is TGTGCCAGCAGTGAACCGGTAGTATATAGCAATCAGCCCCAGCATTTT. Translating it yields CASSEPVVYSNQPQHF.